Below are 28 T cell receptor beta chains sequenced from a single sample in a study of identical twins. In TCRdb, the 5' RACE reads were re-called with MiXCR into one record per CDR3 protein. The sample carries 200,000 or so distinct CDR3 sequences, 6% to 9% recorded once. This sample was also put to use in a study of yellow fever vaccine responses in identical twins.

Material: memory (CD45RO+) T cells sorted from blood. These receptors were obtained from a woman between 18 and 30 years old in good health.

A few counts support this clonotype. The chain combines TRBV7-2 with TRBJ2-5; weak D call: TRBD2 (6 bases). CDR1 and CDR2 (germline): SGHTA, FQGNSA. This CDR3 spans 14 amino acids. V gave up 5 bases and J gave up 5 bases, with 15 bases separating them. For the CDR3, the DNA is TGTGCCAGCAGCATTAAACCGGGGAGGGAGACCCAGTACTTC. It translates to CASSIKPGRETQYF.

This clonotype has at least ten counts. The rearrangement links TRBV6-2 or TRBV6-3 to TRBJ1-5; perhaps TRBD1 as D (5 bases). V gave up 0 bases and J gave up 6 bases, with 9 bases separating them. CDR1 and CDR2 from the germline V gene are MNHEY and SVGEGT. The CDR3 length is 14 residues. CDR3 nucleotides: TGTGCCAGCAGTTACTCGGAAGGGGTTCAGCCCCAGCATTTT. It translates to CASSYSEGVQPQHF.

This clonotype was found many times. This chain links TRBV28 with TRBJ2-7; D remains unclear. The CDR3 totals 13 residues. V was cut by 6 bases and J by 2 bases, with 11 bases left in between. Germline lookup yields CDR1 MDHEN and CDR2 SYDVKM. The CDR3 DNA is TGTGCCAGCAGCCCAAGGCCCACCTACGAGCAGTACTTC. This translates into CASSPRPTYEQYF.

The chain employs TRBV7-9 and TRBJ2-7, with D perhaps TRBD1 or TRBD2 (5 bases each). The CDR3 runs 14 residues. Trimming took 5 bases from V and 6 from J, leaving 17 bases between them. Germline values: CDR1 SEHNR, CDR2 FQNEAQ (reference sequence). CDR3 in DNA: TGTGCCAGCAGCCTATCCGGGGCAGGCGGCGAGCAGTACTTC. Its translation is CASSLSGAGGEQYF.

The chain uses TRBV18 and TRBJ2-3; D may be TRBD1 or TRBD2 (6 bases each). Trimming shortened V by 6 bases and J by 4 bases, and 11 bases separated the two germline ends. Germline CDR1 is KGHSH and CDR2 is LQKENI. CDR3 length equals 13 residues. The CDR3 sequence is CASSTGGPDTQYF. The CDR3 coding sequence is TGTGCCAGCTCCACCGGGGGCCCAGATACGCAGTATTTT.

The chain combines TRBV10-3 with TRBJ2-3; possibly TRBD2 for D (6 bases). The germline V and J ends were trimmed by 6 bases and 1 base, with 14 bases remaining between them. Germline CDR1 and CDR2: ENHRY and SYGVKD. The CDR3 runs to 15 residues. In DNA, the CDR3 is TGTGCCATCAGGGGGAAGCGGGTGGGCACAGATACGCAGTATTTT. Protein: CAIRGKRVGTDTQYF.

This clonotype has a handful of counts. The chain recombines TRBV12-3 or TRBV12-4 with TRBJ2-5; 7 bases are a match to TRBD2. The CDR3 has 14 residues. The ends lost 3 bases at V and 4 bases at J; junction bases unmatched: 5. CDR3 in DNA: TGTGCCAGCAGTTTGCGGCTAGCGGCAGAGACCCAGTACTTC. Amino acid sequence: CASSLRLAAETQYF.

This clonotype was detected ten times or more. The CDR3 nucleotides are TGTGCCACCAGTGATTTTACAGATACGCAGTATTTT. Translating it yields CATSDFTDTQYF. The gene calls are TRBV24-1 and TRBJ2-3; D gene unclear. This CDR3 region has 12 residues. Germline loops: CDR1 KGHDR, CDR2 SFDVKD. V dropped 1 base and J dropped 3 bases, with 1 base sitting between them.

This clonotype was seen ten or more times. This chain connects TRBV12-3 or TRBV12-4 to TRBJ2-1, with TRBD2 as a possible D gene (6 bases). V shed 6 bases and J shed 5 bases, with 20 bases lying between them. This CDR3 is 16 amino acids long. The DNA for the CDR3 is TGTGCCAGCAGCCCTCATGCTAGCGTTCCTGACAATGAGCAGTTCTTC. As protein: CASSPHASVPDNEQFF.

Ten or more counts support this clonotype. The J gene is TRBJ2-7, the V gene TRBV5-1, with 9 bases identical to TRBD1. Per the germline V gene, CDR1 is SGHRS and CDR2 is YFSETQ. V lost 5 bases and J lost 3; bases outside the gene matches: 6. This CDR3 spans 14 amino acids. DNA for the CDR3: TGCGCCAGCAGTTCTCGGACAGGGGTCTACGAGCAGTACTTC. It translates to CASSSRTGVYEQYF.

The chain joins TRBV9 to TRBJ2-5; D is perhaps TRBD1 (5 bases). The length of the CDR3 is 16 residues. Germline CDR1 and CDR2: SGDLS and YYNGEE. Between the trimmed V and J ends, which lost 1 base and 1 base, there was a span of 14 bases. The CDR3 DNA sequence: TGTGCCAGCAGCGTATCGTCCCCCAGGGCCCAAGAGACCCAGTACTTC. Residues: CASSVSSPRAQETQYF.

J is TRBJ2-7 and V is TRBV5-6; unclear D gene. CDR1 and CDR2 from the germline V gene are SGHDT and YYEEEE. This CDR3 contains 15 residues. V was shortened by 0 bases and J by 0 bases, with 10 bases between the two germline ends. CDR3: CASSLEGPNSYEQYF. CDR3 sequence (DNA): TGTGCCAGCAGCTTGGAAGGTCCGAACTCCTACGAGCAGTACTTC.

This clonotype turned up a few times. The chain recombines TRBV5-6 with TRBJ1-3; D uncertain. V lost 2 bases, J lost 0 bases, and 6 bases lay in between. Per germline, CDR1 SGHDT and CDR2 YYEEEE. The CDR3 is made up of 14 amino acids. For the CDR3, the DNA is TGTGCCAGCAGCTTAAGGGTCTCTGGAAACACCATATATTTT. Amino acids: CASSLRVSGNTIYF.

This clonotype was picked up many times. The chain recombines TRBV10-3 with TRBJ1-5; D perhaps matches TRBD1 (6 bases). The CDR3 covers 14 residues. Germline values: CDR1 ENHRY, CDR2 SYGVKD. Trimming shortened V by 3 bases and J by 2 bases, and 8 bases separated the two germline ends. The CDR3 nucleotides are TGTGCCATCAGTGAACAGGGAGGCAATCAGCCCCAGCATTTT. It codes for CAISEQGGNQPQHF.

This clonotype was seen a handful of times. The chain couples TRBV15 to TRBJ1-5; D gene ambiguous. The CDR3 length is 15 residues. CDR1 is LNHNV and CDR2 is YYDKDF in the germline V gene (reference sequence). Trimming left V 3 bases short and J 0 bases short, with 9 bases between. The CDR3 sequence is CATSRVQYSNQPQHF. The CDR3 DNA reads TGTGCCACCAGCAGGGTACAATATAGCAATCAGCCCCAGCATTTT.

The chain joins TRBV3-1 to TRBJ2-3, with 8 bases fitting TRBD2. Germline assignment: CDR1 LGHDT and CDR2 YNNKEL (reference sequence). This CDR3 comprises 18 residues. V lost 4 bases to trimming and J lost 1 base; unmatched junction nucleotides: 13. The CDR3 DNA is TGTGCCAGCAGCCTACGGGGGGGCCGGGAGTGGGGCACAGATACGCAGTATTTT. Translated: CASSLRGGREWGTDTQYF.

V and J are TRBV7-3 and TRBJ1-6, with D possibly TRBD1 on 5 matching bases. V shed 0 bases and J shed 7 bases, with 10 bases lying between them. Germline loops: CDR1 SGHTA, CDR2 FQGTGA. The CDR3 covers 15 residues. In nucleotides, the CDR3 is TGTGCCAGCAGCTTAACGTCACAGGCCAATTCACCCCTCCACTTT. Translation gives CASSLTSQANSPLHF.

This clonotype occurred a few times. The chain employs TRBV7-2 and TRBJ2-7; D unclear. Trimming pared 2 bases from V and 1 base from J, leaving 12 bases between. The CDR3 has 15 amino acids. CDR1 is SGHTA, CDR2 FQGNSA, per germline. CDR3: CASSLRPNPSYEQYF. The CDR3 DNA reads as TGTGCCAGCAGCTTAAGACCCAACCCATCCTACGAGCAGTACTTC.

This clonotype came up a few times. CDR3 coding DNA: TGCAGCGAAGCCGGGACTAGCGGGGGGGGTCCAGATACGCAGTATTTT. Protein sequence: CSEAGTSGGGPDTQYF. The chain has TRBV29-1 and TRBJ2-3, with 16 bases identical to TRBD2. The CDR3 consists of 16 residues. Germline V lookup: CDR1 SQVTM, CDR2 ANQGSEA. J gave up 4 bases and V 7 bases, and 8 bases lay outside the gene matches.

This clonotype was observed at least ten times. The CDR3 sequence: CSARGGQDHEQYF. The CDR3 coding sequence is TGCAGTGCTAGAGGGGGACAGGACCACGAGCAGTACTTC. This chain links TRBV20-1 with TRBJ2-7; 8 bases agree with TRBD1. J lost 5 bases, V lost 1 base, and 4 bases had no gene match. The V gene's germline CDR1 is DFQATT and CDR2 SNEGSKA (reference sequence). The CDR3 extends over 13 amino acids.

The sample holds many counts of this clonotype. The chain links TRBV29-1 to TRBJ2-4, with 8 bases matching TRBD1. CDR1 SQVTM and CDR2 ANQGSEA come from the germline V gene. V shed 4 bases and J 6 bases; nucleotides not matched to a gene: 5. This CDR3 is 13 amino acids long. This CDR3 is CSVARGQGNIQYF. As DNA, the CDR3 is TGCAGCGTTGCCCGCGGACAGGGAAACATTCAGTACTTC.

The table lists this clonotype with a few counts. This chain connects TRBV7-8 to TRBJ2-1; no definite D call. CDR3 length: 13 residues. Trimming took off 0 bases at V and 7 bases at J, with 7 bases between the two ends. CDR1 and CDR2 (germline): SGHVS, FQNEAQ. The CDR3 sequence: CASSLAPANEQFF. Here the CDR3 DNA reads TGTGCCAGCAGCTTAGCCCCCGCTAATGAGCAGTTCTTC. Together with reference TRBV7-8 and TRBJ2-1, the CDR3 gives the full variable domain: GAGVSQSPRYKVAKRGQDVALRCDPISGHVSLFWYQQALGQGPEFLTYFQNEAQLDKSGLPSDRFFAERPEGSVSTLKIQRTQQEDSAVYLCASSLAPANEQFFGPGTRLTVL.

The chain combines TRBV24-1 with TRBJ2-1; 12 bases fit TRBD2. CDR1 and CDR2 from the germline V gene are KGHDR and SFDVKD. Trimming took 4 bases from V and 5 from J; bases not matched to a gene: 11. The CDR3 is made up of 18 amino acids. The CDR3 sequence is CATSDTVPLAGGHNEQFF. As DNA, the CDR3 is TGTGCCACCAGTGACACAGTCCCGCTAGCGGGAGGGCACAATGAGCAGTTCTTC.

In this sample, this clonotype turned up a few times. This sequence joins TRBV12-3 or TRBV12-4 and TRBJ2-3, with TRBD2 matching over 7 bases. This CDR3 has 15 amino acids. J gave up 3 bases and V 2 bases, and 5 bases lay outside the gene matches. CDR3 loop: CASSLISGGTDTQYF. CDR3 bases: TGTGCCAGCAGTTTAATTTCGGGGGGTACAGATACGCAGTATTTT.

In this sample, this clonotype turned up many times. The J gene is TRBJ2-3, the V gene TRBV9; 12 bases match TRBD2. This CDR3 contains 16 residues. Germline CDR1 is SGDLS and CDR2 is YYNGEE. Losses at the gene ends were 2 bases for V and 2 bases for J; bases not matched to a gene: 3. CDR3 nucleotide sequence: TGTGCCAGCAGCGTGACTAGCGGGAGTTACACAGATACGCAGTATTTT. Translated: CASSVTSGSYTDTQYF. Drawing the rest from reference TRBV9 and TRBJ2-3, the complete variable domain is DSGVTQTPKHLITATGQRVTLRCSPRSGDLSVYWYQQSLDQGLQFLIQYYNGEERAKGNILERFSAQQFPDLHSELNLSSLELGDSALYFCASSVTSGSYTDTQYFGPGTRLTVL.

This clonotype has ten or more counts. This chain uses TRBV5-6 with TRBJ2-2; D is undetermined. The CDR3 sequence is 15 residues long. From germline, CDR1 is SGHDT and CDR2 YYEEEE. The V end lost 2 bases, the J end lost 2 bases, and 10 bases lay between the germline ends. The CDR3 loop is CASSFDELNTGELFF. CDR3 nucleotide sequence: TGTGCCAGCAGCTTTGATGAGCTTAACACCGGGGAGCTGTTTTTT.

This clonotype was counted many times. The V gene is TRBV21-1, the J gene TRBJ1-6; TRBD1 is taken as the D call from the table, unchecked against the DNA. TRBV21-1 is reported as a pseudogene. This CDR3 is built from 14 residues. The CDR3 DNA sequence: TGTGCCAGCAGCAACTGTCTGGTGAATTCACCCCTCCACTTT. The encoded protein is CASSNCLVNSPLHF.

This clonotype was counted between two and nine times. V is TRBV7-8 and J is TRBJ1-6, with D unresolved. Looked up from germline, CDR1 is SGHVS and CDR2 is FQNEAQ. The V end was cut by 5 bases, the J end by 5 bases, with 10 bases between. CDR3 size: 14 residues. This CDR3 is CASSTGSNNSPLHF. The DNA for the CDR3 is TGTGCCAGCAGCACCGGGAGCAATAATTCACCCCTCCACTTT.